This T cell receptor (beta chain) was identified during a study of identical twins. General observations from the study: Abundant cord blood beta clonotypes carried fewer insertions; memory repertoires showed none. Invariant T cells like MAIT and iNKT could partly confound the zero-insertion analyses.

The CDR3 runs 10 residues. In germline, CDR1 is DFQATT, CDR2 SNEGSKA (reference sequence). Trimming removed 0 bases from V and 7 bases from J, with 3 bases in between. Worth noting for this clonotype: What it recognizes is unknown.

From the 5' RACE reads, TCRdb called clonotypes with MiXCR, one entry per CDR3 protein. The table has some 730,000 distinct CDR3 sequences, about 20% seen once. The sample was also reused in another study, on T cells expressing NK-cell markers.

The TCR was taken from a woman aged 18 to 35 in good health. The sample taken for sequencing was PBMCs. The chain links TRBV20-1 to TRBJ2-5; D is ambiguous. CDR3 DNA: TGCAGTGCTAGAGACCGGACCCAGTACTTC. This encodes CSARDRTQYF.